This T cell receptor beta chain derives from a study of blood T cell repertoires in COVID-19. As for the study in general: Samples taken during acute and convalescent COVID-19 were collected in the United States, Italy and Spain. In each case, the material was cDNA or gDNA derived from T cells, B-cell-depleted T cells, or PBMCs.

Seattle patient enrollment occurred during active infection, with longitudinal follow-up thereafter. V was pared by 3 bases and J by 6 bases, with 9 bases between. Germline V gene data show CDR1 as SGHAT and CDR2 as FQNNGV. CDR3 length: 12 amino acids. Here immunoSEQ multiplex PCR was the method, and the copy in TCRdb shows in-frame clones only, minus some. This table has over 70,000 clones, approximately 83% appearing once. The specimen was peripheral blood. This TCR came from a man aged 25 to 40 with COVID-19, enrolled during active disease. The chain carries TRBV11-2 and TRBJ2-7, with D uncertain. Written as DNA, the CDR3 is TGTGCCAGCAGCTTTTTGGGCAGCGAGCAGTACTTC. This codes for CASSFLGSEQYF.